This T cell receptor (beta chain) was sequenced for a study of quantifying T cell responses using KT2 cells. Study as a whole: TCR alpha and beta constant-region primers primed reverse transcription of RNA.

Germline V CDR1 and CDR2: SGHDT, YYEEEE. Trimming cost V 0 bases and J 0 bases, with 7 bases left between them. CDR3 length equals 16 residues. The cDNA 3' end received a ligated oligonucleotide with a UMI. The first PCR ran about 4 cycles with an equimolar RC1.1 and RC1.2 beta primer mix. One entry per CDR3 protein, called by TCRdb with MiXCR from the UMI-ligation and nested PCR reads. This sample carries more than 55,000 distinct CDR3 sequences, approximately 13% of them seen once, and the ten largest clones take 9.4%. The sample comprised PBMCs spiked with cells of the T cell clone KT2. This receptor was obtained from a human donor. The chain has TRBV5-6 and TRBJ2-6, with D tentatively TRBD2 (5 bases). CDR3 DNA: TGTGCCAGCAGCTTGGAAAGCGGCTCTGGGGCCAACGTCCTGACTTTC. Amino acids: CASSLESGSGANVLTF. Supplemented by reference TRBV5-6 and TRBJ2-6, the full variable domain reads DAGVTQSPTHLIKTRGQQVTLRCSPKSGHDTVSWYQQALGQGPQFIFQYYEEEERQRGNFPDRFSGHQFPNYSSELNVNALLLGDSALYLCASSLESGSGANVLTFGAGSRLTVL.